This TCR beta chain comes out of a study of OX40 agonist ivuxolimab in advanced cancers. Measured with immunoSEQ multiplex PCR; TCRdb has only the in-frame clones, and not every one. This table has 50,000 to 65,000 clones, approximately 80% appearing once. The length of the CDR3 is 16 residues. The ends lost 4 bases at V and 5 bases at J; junction bases unmatched: 11. The germline V gene has CDR1 SGHNT and CDR2 YENEEA. The rearrangement uses TRBV11-3 and TRBJ1-1; 9 positions agree with TRBD1. This specimen was CD4+ or CD8+ T cells sorted from blood, taken in a trial of the OX40 agonist ivuxolimab. The clonotype comes from an adult with an advanced solid tumor such as melanoma, head and neck, liver or kidney cancer. CDR3 DNA: TGTGCCAGCAGCTCCCAGAAGGACAGGGGTTGGACTGAAGCTTTCTTT. It codes for CASSSQKDRGWTEAFF.